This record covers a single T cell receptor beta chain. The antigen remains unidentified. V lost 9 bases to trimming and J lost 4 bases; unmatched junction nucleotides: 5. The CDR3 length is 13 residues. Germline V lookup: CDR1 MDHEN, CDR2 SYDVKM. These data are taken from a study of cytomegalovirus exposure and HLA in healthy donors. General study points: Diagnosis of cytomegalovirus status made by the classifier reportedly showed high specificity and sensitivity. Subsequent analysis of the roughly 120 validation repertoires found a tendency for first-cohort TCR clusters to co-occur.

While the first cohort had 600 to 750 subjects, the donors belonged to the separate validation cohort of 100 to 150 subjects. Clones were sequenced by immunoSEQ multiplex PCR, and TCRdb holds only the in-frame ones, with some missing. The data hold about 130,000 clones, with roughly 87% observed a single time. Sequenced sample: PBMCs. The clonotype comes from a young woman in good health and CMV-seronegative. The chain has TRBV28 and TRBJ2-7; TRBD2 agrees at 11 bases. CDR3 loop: CASTRLAGYEQYF. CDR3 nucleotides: TGTGCCAGTACTCGACTAGCGGGATACGAGCAGTACTTC.